The 5 T cell receptor beta chains reported below all come from one sample, sequenced in a study of blood T cell repertoires in COVID-19. The assay was immunoSEQ multiplex PCR, and TCRdb's table has in-frame clones only and misses some. The sample shows some 130,000 clones, over 65% of them seen only once. Sequencing input: PBMCs or T cells enriched from blood (not recorded which). These receptors were taken from a woman between 45 and 60 years old who had recovered from COVID-19.

The chain carries TRBV19 and TRBJ1-1, with D perhaps TRBD1 (6 bases). V was shortened by 8 bases and J by 7 bases, with 14 bases between the two germline ends. Germline CDR1 and CDR2: LNHDA and SQIVND (reference sequence). This CDR3 contains 12 residues. In nucleotides, the CDR3 is TGTGCCAGTGCACCGGGACAACTTGAAGCTTTCTTT. Its protein is CASAPGQLEAFF.

This clone was seen a single time. The genes are TRBV28 and TRBJ1-1; D is possibly TRBD1 (6 bases). Trimming left V 7 bases short and J 1 base short, with 16 bases between. This CDR3 is 15 amino acids long. CDR1 and CDR2 from the germline V gene are MDHEN and SYDVKM. The CDR3 loop is CASTSSRTANTEAFF. The CDR3 coding sequence is TGTGCCAGCACCTCATCGAGGACAGCGAACACTGAAGCTTTCTTT.

The chain combines TRBV7-6 with TRBJ2-2; perhaps TRBD2 as D (6 bases). Trimming left V 1 base short and J 0 bases short, with 9 bases between. In germline, CDR1 is SGHVS, CDR2 FNYEAQ. CDR3 length: 16 residues. In nucleotides, the CDR3 is TGTGCCAGCAGCTTAGAGACGGGGGCGAACACCGGGGAGCTGTTTTTT. Its protein is CASSLETGANTGELFF.

This chain connects TRBV6-5 to TRBJ1-2; a possible D gene is TRBD1 (5 bases). The CDR3 consists of 16 residues. Germline V gene data show CDR1 as MNHEY and CDR2 as SVGAGI. The ends were cut back, 0 bases at V and 2 bases at J, with 13 bases in the middle. The CDR3 region has the DNA TGTGCCAGCAGTTACTCGGGGAGGGACGGCAACTATGGCTACACCTTC. This encodes CASSYSGRDGNYGYTF.

The rearrangement joins TRBV28 to TRBJ1-2; D may be TRBD1 (6 bases). Germline V gene lookup returns CDR1 MDHEN and CDR2 SYDVKM. V was shortened by 7 bases and J by 4 bases, with 16 bases between the two germline ends. The CDR3 is made up of 14 amino acids. The CDR3 reads CASIRDINTYGYTF. The CDR3 DNA reads as TGTGCCAGCATTCGGGACATTAACACCTATGGCTACACCTTC.